The 28 T cell receptor beta chains in this list originate from one sample, sequenced in a study of T cells in Graves' hyperthyroidism and ophthalmopathy. TCR beta CDR3 sequences were amplified from RNA transcripts. The HTBI set primed first-round TCR CDR3 RT-PCR. TCRdb used MiXCR to reprocess the multiplex PCR reads, holding one entry per CDR3 protein. In the table there are 250,000 to 300,000 distinct CDR3 sequences, just over 14% of which are singletons. The source material was blood. The receptors derive from a middle-aged woman with Graves' hyperthyroidism that later progressed to Graves' ophthalmopathy.

This clonotype has ten or more counts. The V and J genes are TRBV28 and TRBJ1-6, with TRBD1 identical over 9 bases. There are 19 residues in the CDR3. Germline V gene data show CDR1 as MDHEN and CDR2 as SYDVKM. With V trimmed by 0 bases and J by 3 bases, 9 bases remained unmatched. CDR3 residues: CASSLWLFRDRVYNSPLHF. CDR3 bases: TGTGCCAGCAGTTTATGGCTTTTTCGGGACAGGGTCTATAATTCACCCCTCCACTTT.

In this sample, this clonotype turned up a few times. The genes are TRBV6-1 and TRBJ1-2, with D tentatively TRBD1 (6 bases). CDR1 is MNHNS, CDR2 SASEGT, per germline. V lost 9 bases and J lost 3, with 14 bases in between. This CDR3 has 13 residues. CDR3 loop: CARIRQVDYGYTF. The CDR3 DNA reads TGTGCCAGGATTAGACAGGTGGACTATGGCTACACCTTC.

This clonotype was recorded at least ten times. The chain joins TRBV7-3 to TRBJ2-7; 14 bases fit TRBD2. CDR1 is SGHTA, CDR2 FQGTGA, per germline. V lost 5 bases and J lost 6; bases outside the gene matches: 6. The CDR3 totals 15 residues. Here the CDR3 reads CASSETSGRAGEQYF. The DNA for the CDR3 is TGTGCCAGCAGCGAGACTAGCGGGAGGGCCGGCGAGCAGTACTTC.

This chain uses TRBV11-2 with TRBJ2-5; unclear D gene. This CDR3 is 14 amino acids long. The V gene's germline CDR1 is SGHAT and CDR2 FQNNGV. V lost 1 base and J 5 bases, leaving 11 bases between the germline ends. CDR3 region: CASSLGARSETQYF. The CDR3 DNA follows: TGTGCCAGCAGCTTAGGGGCCCGTTCGGAGACCCAGTACTTC.

This clonotype has a handful of counts. V is TRBV7-2 and J is TRBJ1-4; possibly TRBD1 for D (5 bases). Germline CDR1 SGHTA, CDR2 FQGNSA. The CDR3 is 14 amino acids. Trimming removed 6 bases from V and 8 bases from J, with 16 bases in between. The CDR3 DNA reads as TGTGCCAGCAGTGTGGCAGGGCGGAGGGAAAAACTGTTTTTT. Amino acid sequence: CASSVAGRREKLFF.

This clonotype was seen once. A much larger clone differs by one base, so this may be a read error. The chain has TRBV18 and TRBJ1-3; D perhaps matches TRBD1 (5 bases). Germline lookup yields CDR1 KGHSH and CDR2 LQKENI. The CDR3 runs 18 residues. CDR3 sequence: CASPPTPTTGTSGNTIYF. In DNA form, the CDR3 reads TGTGCCAGCCCACCTACTCCTACTACAGGAACCTCTGGAAACACCATATATTTT. The whole variable domain, remainder taken from reference TRBV18 and TRBJ1-3, is NAGVMQNPRHLVRRRGQEARLRCSPMKGHSHVYWYRQLPEEGLKFMVYLQKENIIDESGMPKERFSAEFPKEGPSILRIQQVVRGDSAAYFCASPPTPTTGTSGNTIYFGEGSWLTVV.

A word on this clonotype: A much bigger clone sits one base away, suggesting this may be a read error. The chain employs TRBV10-2 and TRBJ2-3; maybe TRBD2 (5 bases). The germline CDR1 and CDR2 sequences are WSHSY and SAAADI. This CDR3 has 13 amino acids. This CDR3 reads CTSTVVALDTQYF. The CDR3, as DNA: TGCACCAGCACGGTAGTAGCGCTTGATACGCAGTATTTT.

This clonotype was detected many times. The chain links TRBV28 to TRBJ1-5, with 8 bases matching TRBD1. V shed 4 bases and J 6 bases; nucleotides not matched to a gene: 2. The CDR3 has 13 residues. Germline V gene data show CDR1 as MDHEN and CDR2 as SYDVKM. The CDR3 loop reads CASSWTGLQPQHF. The CDR3 DNA reads TGTGCCAGCAGTTGGACAGGGCTTCAGCCCCAGCATTTT.

This clonotype was seen repeatedly, ten times or more. The V and J genes are TRBV11-2 and TRBJ2-5, with D perhaps matching TRBD2 (5 bases). The germline V and J ends were trimmed by 1 base and 5 bases, with 14 bases remaining between them. CDR1 and CDR2 (germline): SGHAT, FQNNGV. The CDR3 is 15 amino acids. The CDR3 region is CASSLGGMGVETQYF. The DNA of the CDR3 is TGTGCCAGCAGCTTAGGGGGAATGGGAGTTGAGACCCAGTACTTC.

This clonotype was counted at least ten times. The chain has TRBV5-1 and TRBJ2-2; D may be TRBD2 (6 bases). This CDR3 region has 15 residues. Germline CDR1 and CDR2: SGHRS and YFSETQ. Trimming pared 3 bases from V and 2 bases from J, leaving 11 bases between. Written as DNA, the CDR3 is TGCGCCAGCAGCTGGGACTCGACAAACACCGGGGAGCTGTTTTTT. Translating gives CASSWDSTNTGELFF. Full variable domain (remainder filled in from reference TRBV5-1 and TRBJ2-2): KAGVTQTPRYLIKTRGQQVTLSCSPISGHRSVSWYQQTPGQGLQFLFEYFSETQRNKGNFPGRFSGRQFSNSRSEMNVSTLELGDSALYLCASSWDSTNTGELFFGEGSRLTVL.

The rearrangement uses TRBV6-1 and TRBJ1-2; D uncertain. Per germline, CDR1 MNHNS and CDR2 SASEGT. The CDR3 is 11 amino acids. With 6 bases removed from V and 5 bases from J, the gap between germline ends came to 7 bases. The CDR3 region is CASSPIYGYTF. The CDR3 DNA reads TGTGCCAGCAGCCCTATTTATGGCTACACCTTC.

This clonotype was recorded many times. The V call is TRBV24-1, the J call TRBJ2-1, with D possibly being TRBD1 (6 bases). The CDR3 length is 14 residues. Trimming cost V 4 bases and J 4 bases, with 10 bases left between them. Germline assignment: CDR1 KGHDR and CDR2 SFDVKD. The CDR3 DNA reads as TGTGCCACCAGTGACCCCGGACAGTACAATGAGCAGTTCTTC. Its protein is CATSDPGQYNEQFF.

This clonotype came up many times. The chain carries TRBV24-1 and TRBJ1-3; D unresolved. Per the germline V gene, CDR1 is KGHDR and CDR2 is SFDVKD. CDR3 length equals 15 residues. Trimming pared 3 bases from V and 2 bases from J, leaving 10 bases between. CDR3 residues: CATSDPSKPGNTIYF. CDR3 nucleotides: TGTGCCACCAGTGATCCCTCAAAACCTGGAAACACCATATATTTT.

This clonotype was observed at least ten times. This chain links TRBV28 with TRBJ1-3; no definite D call. Between the trimmed V and J ends, which lost 3 bases and 6 bases, there was a span of 9 bases. CDR3 length: 13 residues. CDR1 is MDHEN and CDR2 is SYDVKM in the germline V gene. The CDR3 region has the DNA TGTGCCAGCAGTTTCAGGAAACAAAACACCATATATTTT. Encoded protein: CASSFRKQNTIYF.

This clonotype was seen many times. The V gene is TRBV11-2, the J gene TRBJ2-1; weak D call: TRBD2 (6 bases). Germline values: CDR1 SGHAT, CDR2 FQNNGV. With 1 base removed from V and 4 bases from J, the gap between germline ends came to 14 bases. This CDR3 region has 16 residues. The chain's CDR3 is CASSLGFGGIYNEQFF. CDR3 sequence (DNA): TGTGCCAGCAGCTTAGGCTTTGGCGGGATTTACAATGAGCAGTTCTTC.

This chain links TRBV27 with TRBJ1-5, with 9 bases that match TRBD1. V lost 6 bases and J lost 5; bases outside the gene matches: 17. CDR3 length equals 18 residues. The germline V gene has CDR1 MNHEY and CDR2 SMNVEV (reference sequence). CDR3 coding DNA: TGTGCCAGCAGGGGGACAGGGCGTATCGGGACAATGTATCAGCCCCAGCATTTT. It yields the protein CASRGTGRIGTMYQPQHF.

This clonotype was counted many times. The rearrangement uses TRBV6-1 and TRBJ2-3; a possible D gene is TRBD2 (5 bases). V was clipped by 7 bases and J by 0 bases, with 8 bases between them. Germline assignment: CDR1 MNHNS and CDR2 SASEGT. This CDR3 has 13 amino acids. The CDR3 region is CASMSGSTDTQYF. DNA of the CDR3: TGTGCCAGCATGAGCGGTAGCACAGATACGCAGTATTTT.

This clonotype was seen ten or more times. V usage is TRBV4-1 and J usage is TRBJ2-7, with TRBD1 matching over 7 bases. Per germline, CDR1 MGHRA and CDR2 YSYEKL. This CDR3 is 16 amino acids long. Trimming removed 2 bases from V and 3 bases from J; junction bases left unmatched: 10. CDR3 sequence reads: CASSQPPGTANYEQYF. The CDR3 DNA follows: TGCGCCAGCAGCCAACCACCTGGGACAGCTAACTACGAGCAGTACTTC.

This clonotype came up many times. The chain has TRBV5-1 and TRBJ1-1; possibly TRBD1 for D (6 bases). From germline, CDR1 is SGHRS and CDR2 YFSETQ. The CDR3 consists of 16 residues. The V gene lost 1 base and the J gene lost 1 base, with 14 bases spanning the gap. The CDR3 protein is CASSLTHGGSNTEAFF. The DNA of the CDR3 is TGCGCCAGCAGCTTGACCCACGGGGGCTCGAACACTGAAGCTTTCTTT.

To note about this clonotype: This sequence may be a read error, since a much larger clone differs from it by one base. This chain connects TRBV20-1 to TRBJ2-5; D gene uncertain. CDR1 is DFQATT and CDR2 is SNEGSKA in the germline V gene (reference sequence). The CDR3 length is 12 residues. Trimming left V 8 bases short and J 0 bases short, with 10 bases between. The CDR3 DNA reads TGCAGTCCTGACACGTACCAAGAGACCCAGTACTTC. Translated: CSPDTYQETQYF.

The V gene is TRBV7-2, the J gene TRBJ2-3, with 14 bases matching TRBD2. This CDR3 spans 17 amino acids. The junction had 6 bases not matched to a gene; V was cut back by 5 bases and J by 2 bases. CDR1 is SGHTA and CDR2 is FQGNSA in the germline V gene. Here the CDR3 DNA reads TGTGCCAGCAGCGGCCCGGGACTAGCGGGGGACACAGATACGCAGTATTTT. Encoded protein: CASSGPGLAGDTDTQYF.

The gene calls are TRBV12-3 or TRBV12-4 and TRBJ1-2, with 10 bases that match TRBD1. The CDR3 consists of 14 residues. V was pared by 6 bases and J by 3 bases, with 4 bases of the junction left unmatched. Here the CDR3 reads CASRRGTGDYGYTF. For the CDR3, the DNA is TGTGCCAGCAGACGCGGGACAGGGGACTATGGCTACACCTTC.

Of note for this clonotype: A much larger clone lies a single base off, so this may be a read error. The chain recombines TRBV12-3 or TRBV12-4 with TRBJ2-1; maybe TRBD2 (5 bases). The CDR3 has 17 amino acids. V was trimmed by 5 bases and J by 11 bases, leaving 28 bases between them. CDR3 DNA sequence: TGTGCCAGCAGTCAGACCCAACTAGTCCAAGGGTATAATAAGCAGTTCTTC. Its translation: CASSQTQLVQGYNKQFF.

Many counts were recorded for this clonotype. The genes are TRBV27 and TRBJ2-7; D not resolved. This CDR3 has 13 residues. Per the germline V gene, CDR1 is MNHEY and CDR2 is SMNVEV (reference sequence). V was trimmed by 3 bases and J by 0 bases, leaving 6 bases between them. The CDR3: CASSFASSYEQYF. In nucleotides, the CDR3 is TGTGCCAGCAGTTTTGCCAGCTCCTACGAGCAGTACTTC.

There are many counts of this clonotype. The chain's CDR3 is CATSRDYSGTLGETQYF. The CDR3 region has the DNA TGTGCCACCAGCAGGGATTATAGCGGGACCCTTGGGGAGACCCAGTACTTC. This chain links TRBV15 with TRBJ2-5, with TRBD2 matching over 8 bases. The CDR3 covers 17 residues. Trimming took 3 bases from V and 5 from J; bases not matched to a gene: 14. CDR1 is LNHNV and CDR2 is YYDKDF in the germline V gene (reference sequence).

This clonotype was observed many times. The rearrangement links TRBV28 to TRBJ1-1, with TRBD1 as a possible D gene (6 bases). CDR3 length equals 14 residues. V was pared by 3 bases and J by 3 bases, with 11 bases between. Germline CDR1 MDHEN, CDR2 SYDVKM. The CDR3, as DNA: TGTGCCAGCAGTTTCGGGGGGCCTCACACTGAAGCTTTCTTT. Translation gives CASSFGGPHTEAFF.

This clonotype was observed a few times. This chain uses TRBV27 with TRBJ2-2, with D possibly TRBD2 on 5 matching bases. V lost 1 base, J lost 2 bases, and 8 bases lay in between. Germline lookup yields CDR1 MNHEY and CDR2 SMNVEV (reference sequence). The CDR3 runs to 15 residues. CDR3 protein: CASSLLGRNTGELFF. The CDR3 nucleotides read TGTGCCAGCAGTTTATTAGGGAGAAACACCGGGGAGCTGTTTTTT.

Worth noting for this clonotype: A junction boundary mismatches the germline segment, possibly from a read error. The rearrangement links TRBV5-1 to TRBJ1-1; a weak D match, TRBD1 (6 bases). CDR1 SGHRS and CDR2 YFSETQ come from the germline V gene. This CDR3 has 14 amino acids. In nucleotides, the CDR3 is TGCGCCAGCAGCTTGGCCGCAGGGGACACTGAAGCTCTCTTT. Its protein is CASSLAAGDTEALF.